A selection of T cell receptor beta chains follows, all from one sample in a study of OX40 agonist ivuxolimab in advanced cancers. Only in-frame clones appear in the TCRdb table, and some are missing; sequencing was by immunoSEQ multiplex PCR. The data hold over 40,000 clones, with 88% observed a single time. This specimen was CD4+ or CD8+ T cells sorted from blood, taken in a trial of the OX40 agonist ivuxolimab. The receptors stem from an adult with an advanced solid tumor such as melanoma, head and neck, liver or kidney cancer. Each CDR3 is given with its conserved first and last residue. Fields, in order: clone size, J gene, D gene, CDR3 length, V gene, CDR3 protein, CDR3 DNA. The D gene is left open where the match is weak. Where a row states a size, it is once, few, many or the class of an expanded clone; other rows omit it.

clone size: NA
J gene: TRBJ2-7
D gene: NA
CDR3 length: 14
V gene: TRBV6-5
CDR3 protein: CASSPGSLSYEQYF
CDR3 DNA: TGTGCCAGCAGTCCTGGGTCCCTATCCTACGAGCAGTACTTC

clone size: NA
J gene: TRBJ1-5
D gene: NA
CDR3 length: 14
V gene: TRBV9
CDR3 protein: CASSVGGDNQPQHF
CDR3 DNA: TGTGCCAGCAGCGTAGGAGGCGACAATCAGCCCCAGCATTTT

clone size: NA
J gene: TRBJ2-7
D gene: TRBD2
CDR3 length: 17
V gene: TRBV5-1
CDR3 protein: CASSLEGLAGFSYEQYF
CDR3 DNA: TGCGCCAGCAGCTTGGAAGGACTAGCGGGTTTCTCCTACGAGCAGTACTTC

clone size: NA
J gene: TRBJ1-1
D gene: NA
CDR3 length: 13
V gene: TRBV6-1
CDR3 protein: CASSAWQNTEAFF
CDR3 DNA: TGTGCCAGCAGTGCCTGGCAAAACACTGAAGCTTTCTTT

clone size: NA
J gene: TRBJ2-7
D gene: NA
CDR3 length: 15
V gene: TRBV5-1
CDR3 protein: CASSPTGHNPYEQYF
CDR3 DNA: TGCGCCAGCAGCCCTACGGGACATAACCCCTACGAGCAGTACTTC

clone size: NA
J gene: TRBJ1-1
D gene: NA
CDR3 length: 15
V gene: TRBV5-1
CDR3 protein: CASSLARGPDTEAFF
CDR3 DNA: TGCGCCAGCAGCTTGGCGCGGGGGCCGGACACTGAAGCTTTCTTT

clone size: NA
J gene: TRBJ2-2
D gene: NA
CDR3 length: 12
V gene: TRBV9
CDR3 protein: CASSVSGGELFF
CDR3 DNA: TGTGCCAGCAGCGTATCTGGCGGGGAGCTGTTTTTT

clone size: NA
J gene: TRBJ2-1
D gene: TRBD2
CDR3 length: 15
V gene: TRBV19
CDR3 protein: CASSGGLAAVGEQFF
CDR3 DNA: TGTGCCAGTAGCGGGGGACTAGCAGCAGTCGGTGAGCAGTTCTTC

clone size: NA
J gene: TRBJ2-2
D gene: NA
CDR3 length: 15
V gene: TRBV4-1
CDR3 protein: CASSLRTENTGELFF
CDR3 DNA: TGCGCCAGCAGCCTTCGGACCGAAAACACCGGGGAGCTGTTTTTT

clone size: NA
J gene: TRBJ2-1
D gene: NA
CDR3 length: 13
V gene: TRBV6-6
CDR3 protein: CASSSITRNEQFF
CDR3 DNA: TGTGCCAGCAGTTCGATCACTAGGAATGAGCAGTTCTTC

clone size: NA
J gene: TRBJ2-5
D gene: TRBD2
CDR3 length: 15
V gene: TRBV28
CDR3 protein: CASNPSGSYQETQYF
CDR3 DNA: TGTGCCAGCAACCCTAGCGGGAGCTACCAAGAGACCCAGTACTTC

clone size: NA
J gene: TRBJ2-1
D gene: TRBD2
CDR3 length: 15
V gene: TRBV7-9
CDR3 protein: CASSDRLAAVNEQFF
CDR3 DNA: TGTGCCAGCAGCGACCGACTAGCGGCTGTCAATGAGCAGTTCTTC

clone size: NA
J gene: TRBJ2-7
D gene: NA
CDR3 length: 14
V gene: TRBV15
CDR3 protein: CATSRGGFPYEQYF
CDR3 DNA: TGTGCCACCAGCAGAGGTGGTTTCCCCTACGAGCAGTACTTC

clone size: NA
J gene: TRBJ1-5
D gene: NA
CDR3 length: 16
V gene: TRBV19
CDR3 protein: CASSIENKVRGQPQHF
CDR3 DNA: TGTGCCAGTAGTATAGAGAACAAGGTTAGGGGTCAGCCCCAGCATTTT

clone size: NA
J gene: TRBJ2-5
D gene: NA
CDR3 length: 11
V gene: TRBV10-3
CDR3 protein: CAARGQETQYF
CDR3 DNA: TGTGCCGCCCGGGGTCAAGAGACCCAGTACTTC

clone size: NA
J gene: TRBJ2-3
D gene: NA
CDR3 length: 10
V gene: TRBV7-9
CDR3 protein: CASRTDTQYF
CDR3 DNA: TGTGCCAGCAGGACAGATACGCAGTATTTT

clone size: NA
J gene: TRBJ2-7
D gene: TRBD1
CDR3 length: 16
V gene: TRBV27
CDR3 protein: CASKATPGQGAYEQYF
CDR3 DNA: TGTGCCAGCAAAGCAACCCCGGGACAGGGGGCATACGAGCAGTACTTC

clone size: NA
J gene: TRBJ1-5
D gene: NA
CDR3 length: 13
V gene: TRBV16
CDR3 protein: CASSPEGYQPQHF
CDR3 DNA: TGTGCCAGCAGCCCCGAGGGGTATCAGCCCCAGCATTTT

clone size: NA
J gene: TRBJ2-3
D gene: TRBD2
CDR3 length: 15
V gene: TRBV5-1
CDR3 protein: CASSTGLAGTDTQYF
CDR3 DNA: TGCGCCAGCAGTACGGGACTAGCGGGCACAGATACGCAGTATTTT

clone size: NA
J gene: TRBJ1-2
D gene: NA
CDR3 length: 15
V gene: TRBV4-1
CDR3 protein: CASSQDPVTGQGYTF
CDR3 DNA: TGCGCCAGCAGCCAAGATCCTGTAACAGGGCAGGGCTACACCTTC

clone size: NA
J gene: TRBJ1-1
D gene: NA
CDR3 length: 14
V gene: TRBV12-5
CDR3 protein: CASGLAGTYTEAFF
CDR3 DNA: TGTGCTAGTGGTTTGGCAGGGACTTACACTGAAGCTTTCTTT

clone size: NA
J gene: TRBJ1-2
D gene: NA
CDR3 length: 16
V gene: TRBV15
CDR3 protein: CATSRGRPGGHYGYTF
CDR3 DNA: TGTGCCACCAGCAGAGGCAGGCCGGGGGGACATTATGGCTACACCTTC

clone size: NA
J gene: TRBJ1-2
D gene: TRBD1
CDR3 length: 12
V gene: TRBV11-2
CDR3 protein: CASRGTAYGYTF
CDR3 DNA: TGTGCCAGCAGAGGGACAGCCTATGGCTACACCTTC

clone size: NA
J gene: TRBJ2-1
D gene: NA
CDR3 length: 12
V gene: TRBV5-1
CDR3 protein: CASSPAGVQQFF
CDR3 DNA: TGCGCCAGCAGCCCGGCAGGGGTTCAGCAGTTCTTC

clone size: few
J gene: TRBJ2-7
D gene: TRBD2
CDR3 length: 15
V gene: TRBV13
CDR3 protein: CASSFSRSGTKEQYF
CDR3 DNA: TGTGCCAGCAGCTTTAGTCGTAGCGGGACGAAAGAGCAGTACTTC

clone size: few
J gene: TRBJ2-7
D gene: TRBD2
CDR3 length: 16
V gene: TRBV7-9
CDR3 protein: CASSSVPGTTSYEQYF
CDR3 DNA: TGTGCCAGCAGCTCAGTACCCGGGACTACCTCCTACGAGCAGTACTTC

clone size: NA
J gene: TRBJ2-3
D gene: TRBD2
CDR3 length: 17
V gene: TRBV7-3
CDR3 protein: CASSLKGTSGFTDTQYF
CDR3 DNA: TGTGCCAGCAGCTTAAAGGGGACTAGCGGATTCACAGATACGCAGTATTTT

clone size: once
J gene: TRBJ2-7
D gene: TRBD1
CDR3 length: 16
V gene: TRBV7-9
CDR3 protein: CASSLPPRDSYYEQYF
CDR3 DNA: TGTGCCAGCAGCTTACCCCCTCGGGACAGCTACTACGAGCAGTACTTC

clone size: NA
J gene: TRBJ2-5
D gene: TRBD1
CDR3 length: 14
V gene: TRBV5-1
CDR3 protein: CASSVNRGAETQYF
CDR3 DNA: TGTGCCAGCAGCGTAAACAGGGGAGCCGAGACCCAGTACTTC

clone size: NA
J gene: TRBJ2-3
D gene: NA
CDR3 length: 16
V gene: TRBV14
CDR3 protein: CASSQFRLDSTDTQYF
CDR3 DNA: TGTGCCAGCAGCCAATTTCGGCTAGATAGCACAGATACGCAGTATTTT

clone size: few
J gene: TRBJ2-7
D gene: TRBD1
CDR3 length: 16
V gene: TRBV7-9
CDR3 protein: CASSPSVGTGGDEQYF
CDR3 DNA: TGTGCCAGCAGCCCGTCGGTGGGGACAGGGGGCGACGAGCAGTACTTC

clone size: NA
J gene: TRBJ2-5
D gene: NA
CDR3 length: 15
V gene: TRBV11-2
CDR3 protein: CASSSRDTGWETQYF
CDR3 DNA: TGTGCCAGCAGCTCCCGGGACACGGGGTGGGAGACCCAGTACTTC

clone size: NA
J gene: TRBJ1-1
D gene: NA
CDR3 length: 13
V gene: TRBV30
CDR3 protein: CAWTSQTSVEAFF
CDR3 DNA: TGTGCCTGGACTTCACAAACCTCCGTTGAAGCTTTCTTT

clone size: NA
J gene: TRBJ2-2
D gene: NA
CDR3 length: 16
V gene: TRBV9
CDR3 protein: CASSVARTGNTGELFF
CDR3 DNA: TGTGCCAGCAGCGTCGCTCGGACGGGAAACACCGGGGAGCTGTTTTTT

clone size: NA
J gene: TRBJ1-1
D gene: NA
CDR3 length: 12
V gene: TRBV15
CDR3 protein: CATSRLGAEAFF
CDR3 DNA: TGTGCCACCAGCAGGTTGGGGGCTGAAGCTTTCTTT

clone size: NA
J gene: TRBJ2-1
D gene: TRBD2
CDR3 length: 18
V gene: TRBV2
CDR3 protein: CASSNRLAGRSSYNEQFF
CDR3 DNA: TGTGCCAGCAGTAACAGACTAGCGGGCCGGAGCTCCTACAATGAGCAGTTCTTC

clone size: NA
J gene: TRBJ2-7
D gene: TRBD2
CDR3 length: 15
V gene: TRBV13
CDR3 protein: CASSPWTSAPYEQYF
CDR3 DNA: TGTGCCAGCAGCCCCTGGACTAGCGCACCCTACGAGCAGTACTTC

clone size: NA
J gene: TRBJ2-3
D gene: TRBD1
CDR3 length: 15
V gene: TRBV28
CDR3 protein: CASSFDRASTDTQYF
CDR3 DNA: TGTGCCAGCAGTTTCGACAGGGCAAGCACAGATACGCAGTATTTT

clone size: NA
J gene: TRBJ2-1
D gene: TRBD2
CDR3 length: 14
V gene: TRBV6-4
CDR3 protein: CASSEGLESYEQFF
CDR3 DNA: TGTGCCAGCAGTGAGGGACTAGAGTCGTATGAGCAGTTCTTC

clone size: NA
J gene: TRBJ2-7
D gene: NA
CDR3 length: 13
V gene: TRBV6-5
CDR3 protein: CASSYDSNYEQYF
CDR3 DNA: TGTGCCAGCAGTTACGACAGTAACTACGAGCAGTACTTC

clone size: NA
J gene: TRBJ2-5
D gene: NA
CDR3 length: 13
V gene: TRBV30
CDR3 protein: CAWSVLAQETQYF
CDR3 DNA: TGTGCCTGGAGTGTTCTTGCGCAAGAGACCCAGTACTTC

clone size: medium-sized
J gene: TRBJ2-7
D gene: NA
CDR3 length: 13
V gene: TRBV30
CDR3 protein: CAWSASVTYEQYF
CDR3 DNA: TGTGCCTGGAGTGCTAGCGTTACCTACGAGCAGTACTTC

clone size: NA
J gene: TRBJ2-6
D gene: TRBD1
CDR3 length: 19
V gene: TRBV5-1
CDR3 protein: CASSLFPGQEISGANVLTF
CDR3 DNA: TGCGCCAGCAGCCTATTCCCGGGACAGGAGATCTCTGGGGCCAACGTCCTGACTTTC

clone size: NA
J gene: TRBJ2-1
D gene: NA
CDR3 length: 11
V gene: TRBV11-3
CDR3 protein: CASSRANEQFF
CDR3 DNA: TGTGCCAGCAGCCGAGCGAATGAGCAGTTCTTC

clone size: NA
J gene: TRBJ2-1
D gene: NA
CDR3 length: 17
V gene: TRBV7-2
CDR3 protein: CASSSPRQEGHNNEQFF
CDR3 DNA: TGTGCCAGCAGCTCCCCCCGTCAGGAGGGCCACAACAATGAGCAGTTCTTC

clone size: NA
J gene: TRBJ2-4
D gene: NA
CDR3 length: 18
V gene: TRBV5-1
CDR3 protein: CASSRGVTGGGGKNIQYF
CDR3 DNA: TGCGCCAGCAGCCGAGGTGTAACTGGGGGTGGTGGCAAAAACATTCAGTACTTC

clone size: NA
J gene: TRBJ2-7
D gene: NA
CDR3 length: 11
V gene: TRBV6-5
CDR3 protein: CASSYMTMQYF
CDR3 DNA: TGTGCCAGCAGTTACATGACTATGCAGTACTTC

clone size: NA
J gene: TRBJ2-1
D gene: NA
CDR3 length: 13
V gene: TRBV7-9
CDR3 protein: CASSLARVNEQFF
CDR3 DNA: TGTGCCAGCAGCTTAGCCAGGGTGAATGAGCAGTTCTTC

clone size: NA
J gene: TRBJ2-6
D gene: NA
CDR3 length: 15
V gene: TRBV21-1
CDR3 protein: CASSKVRSGANVLTF
CDR3 DNA: TGTGCCAGCAGCAAAGTACGCTCTGGGGCCAACGTCCTGACTTTC

clone size: NA
J gene: TRBJ1-5
D gene: NA
CDR3 length: 14
V gene: TRBV28
CDR3 protein: CASRGTYSNQPQHF
CDR3 DNA: TGTGCCAGCAGAGGTACCTATAGCAATCAGCCCCAGCATTTT

clone size: once
J gene: TRBJ2-1
D gene: TRBD2
CDR3 length: 15
V gene: TRBV27
CDR3 protein: CASSPGTSSYNEQFF
CDR3 DNA: TGTGCCAGCAGCCCCGGGACTAGTTCCTACAATGAGCAGTTCTTC

clone size: NA
J gene: TRBJ1-1
D gene: NA
CDR3 length: 13
V gene: TRBV2
CDR3 protein: CASRSGPSRGAFF
CDR3 DNA: TGTGCCAGCAGGTCGGGACCCTCCCGAGGGGCTTTCTTT

clone size: NA
J gene: TRBJ2-7
D gene: NA
CDR3 length: 12
V gene: TRBV7-8
CDR3 protein: CASTRTRNEQYF
CDR3 DNA: TGTGCCAGCACAAGGACGAGGAACGAGCAGTACTTC

clone size: NA
J gene: TRBJ2-1
D gene: NA
CDR3 length: 14
V gene: TRBV5-1
CDR3 protein: CASRPGTSYNEQFF
CDR3 DNA: TGCGCCAGCAGACCGGGAACTTCCTACAATGAGCAGTTCTTC

clone size: NA
J gene: TRBJ2-1
D gene: TRBD2
CDR3 length: 15
V gene: TRBV27
CDR3 protein: CASKLAREYTYEQFF
CDR3 DNA: TGTGCCAGCAAGTTGGCGCGGGAGTATACCTATGAGCAGTTCTTC

clone size: once
J gene: TRBJ2-7
D gene: NA
CDR3 length: 15
V gene: TRBV11-2
CDR3 protein: CASSKPTGTSYEQYF
CDR3 DNA: TGTGCCAGCAGCAAACCTACCGGGACAAGCTACGAGCAGTACTTC

clone size: NA
J gene: TRBJ2-7
D gene: NA
CDR3 length: 14
V gene: TRBV27
CDR3 protein: CASRDGIRPYEQYF
CDR3 DNA: TGTGCCAGCAGAGACGGGATCCGTCCCTACGAGCAGTACTTC

clone size: NA
J gene: TRBJ2-3
D gene: TRBD2
CDR3 length: 15
V gene: TRBV27
CDR3 protein: CASRLLAGVSDTQYF
CDR3 DNA: TGTGCCAGCAGACTCCTAGCGGGAGTATCAGATACGCAGTATTTT

clone size: NA
J gene: TRBJ2-7
D gene: NA
CDR3 length: 15
V gene: TRBV7-8
CDR3 protein: CASSLGLAQAGEQYF
CDR3 DNA: TGTGCCAGCAGCTTAGGGTTAGCGCAGGCGGGCGAGCAGTACTTC

clone size: NA
J gene: TRBJ2-1
D gene: TRBD2
CDR3 length: 14
V gene: TRBV27
CDR3 protein: CATAAGTSGNEQFF
CDR3 DNA: TGTGCCACCGCCGCCGGGACTAGCGGCAATGAGCAGTTCTTC